This TCR beta chain came from a study of blood T cell repertoires in COVID-19. As for the study in general: COVID-19 samples from acute and convalescent phases originated in the United States, Italy and Spain. PBMCs, B-cell-depleted T cells, or T cells provided the cDNA or gDNA that made up the material.

Original processing notes: It was from reference gene primer amplification that nucleated cell counts were estimated. The repertoire was sequenced with immunoSEQ multiplex PCR; TCRdb's copy has only in-frame clones and lacks some. From that table come the V and J calls and clone size; the DNA was used to work out D and trimming. This sample carries over 150,000 clones, 76% of them seen once, and the ten largest clones take approximately 3.7%. The V end was cut by 7 bases, the J end by 9 bases, with 13 bases between. The CDR3 is 11 amino acids. Germline V gene lookup returns CDR1 DFQATT and CDR2 SNEGSKA (reference sequence).

The chain carries TRBV20-1 and TRBJ1-5; D is undetermined. What was sequenced was peripheral blood. This sequence was found in a woman of 80 years or more with acute or convalescent COVID-19. The CDR3 region is CSVDGSGPQHF. The CDR3 bases are TGCAGTGTGGACGGGAGTGGGCCCCAGCATTTT.